Listed here is a single TCR beta chain. Germline CDR1 and CDR2: SNHLY and FYNNEI. This CDR3 is 14 amino acids long. Trimming cost V 7 bases and J 0 bases, with 12 bases left between them. In the authors' methods: By means of reference gene primer amplification, nucleated cell counts were estimated. Sequencing used immunoSEQ multiplex PCR; TCRdb keeps in-frame clones, though not all of them. V and J calls plus clone size are reproduced from that table; the DNA served to infer D and trimming. The data show about 73,000 clones, roughly nine tenths seen once. This sample is part of a study of blood T cell repertoires in COVID-19. Study overall: The origin of the acute and convalescent COVID-19 samples was the United States, Italy and Spain. Sample material is recorded as cDNA or gDNA derived from T cells, B-cell-depleted T cells, or PBMCs.

The sequence was obtained from an elderly man with acute or convalescent COVID-19. V usage is TRBV2 and J usage is TRBJ1-1; no clear D. Sample: peripheral blood. The CDR3 DNA follows: TGTGCCAGCACTCCGAACCTAATGAACACTGAAGCTTTCTTT. The encoded protein is CASTPNLMNTEAFF.